This is a list of T cell receptor beta chains from one sample in a study of cytomegalovirus exposure and HLA in healthy donors. Here immunoSEQ multiplex PCR was the method, and the copy in TCRdb shows in-frame clones only, minus some. The sample includes some 170,000 clones, over 70% of them seen just once. Sequencing was done on a sample of PBMCs. All receptors derive from a male donor in good health and CMV-seronegative. Each CDR3 is given with its conserved first and last residue. Each record gives: clone size, D gene, J gene, V gene, CDR3 protein, CDR3 DNA. D genes are given only for firm matches. Where a row states a size, it is once, few, many or the class of an expanded clone; other rows omit it.

>few|TRBD2|TRBJ2-3|TRBV7-8
CASSTSSTSGALNTQYF
TGTGCCAGCAGCACCTCCAGTACTAGCGGAGCATTGAATACGCAGTATTTT
>once|.|TRBJ1-2|TRBV6-5
CASSNGHGYTF
TGTGCCAGCAGTAATGGGCATGGCTACACCTTC
>.|.|TRBJ2-3|TRBV28
CASSSTVRFTDTQYF
TGTGCCAGCAGTTCTACGGTTCGGTTTACGGATACGCAGTATTTT
>.|TRBD1|TRBJ1-2|TRBV6-5
CASSYRDRSYGYTF
TGTGCCAGCAGTTATCGGGACAGGAGCTATGGCTACACCTTC
>once|.|TRBJ2-1|TRBV15
CATSRRDNEQFF
TGTGCCACCAGCAGACGAGACAATGAGCAGTTCTTC
>.|TRBD1|TRBJ1-2|TRBV6-1
CASSERLGTGFYGYTF
TGTGCCAGCAGTGAACGTCTTGGGACAGGGTTCTATGGCTACACCTTC
>.|.|TRBJ1-2|TRBV29-1
CSASGGRGSGYTF
TGCAGCGCCTCTGGCGGCAGGGGATCTGGCTACACCTTC
>.|TRBD1|TRBJ2-5|TRBV7-2
CASSLVGDRAETQYF
TGTGCCAGCAGCTTAGTTGGCGACAGGGCGGAGACCCAGTACTTC
>.|.|TRBJ1-5|TRBV4-1
CASSQARGNQPQHF
TGCGCCAGCAGCCAAGCCAGGGGCAATCAGCCCCAGCATTTT
>.|.|TRBJ1-2|TRBV30
CAWSVLAYGYTF
TGTGCCTGGAGTGTACTAGCCTATGGCTACACCTTC
>.|.|TRBJ2-7|TRBV6-5
CASSLSGRRGEQYF
TGTGCCAGCAGCCTAAGTGGCCGTCGGGGCGAGCAGTACTTC
>.|TRBD2|TRBJ2-7|TRBV6-1
CASSDWTSNEQYF
TGTGCCAGCAGTGACTGGACTAGCAACGAGCAGTACTTC
>.|TRBD1|TRBJ2-6|TRBV14
CASSPRDRQSSGANVLTF
TGTGCCAGCAGCCCCCGGGACAGGCAGAGCTCTGGGGCCAACGTCCTGACTTTC
>few|TRBD2|TRBJ2-7|TRBV28
CASSLGGSYEQYF
TGTGCCAGCAGTTTGGGGGGGTCCTACGAGCAGTACTTC
>.|.|TRBJ1-2|TRBV15
CATSVHSGSPLRDGYTF
TGTGCCACCAGCGTTCATTCCGGGTCCCCCTTAAGAGATGGCTACACCTTC
>.|.|TRBJ2-1|TRBV2
CAPSGRGMRNEQFF
TGTGCCCCAAGCGGGCGGGGAATGAGGAATGAGCAGTTCTTC
>.|.|TRBJ1-6|TRBV4-1
CASSQGSLHNPPLHF
TGCGCCAGCAGCCAAGGGTCCCTTCACAATCCACCCCTCCACTTT
>.|.|TRBJ2-1|TRBV4-3
CASSQGDTSNEQFF
TGCGCCAGCAGCCAGGGGGACACATCCAATGAGCAGTTCTTC
>few|TRBD1|TRBJ1-5|TRBV6-5
CASSPDRAGQPQHF
TGTGCCAGCAGTCCTGACAGGGCGGGACAGCCCCAGCATTTT
>.|.|TRBJ2-1|TRBV28
CASSPRTVWSSYNEQFF
TGTGCCAGCAGTCCCAGGACAGTGTGGAGCTCCTACAATGAGCAGTTCTTC
>.|.|TRBJ2-4|TRBV5-8
CASSLAVQGGLAKNIQYF
TGTGCCAGCAGCTTGGCCGTTCAGGGCGGTCTAGCCAAAAACATTCAGTACTTC
>.|.|TRBJ2-1|TRBV4-1
CASSPPGADEQFF
TGCGCCAGCAGCCCCCCAGGGGCCGATGAGCAGTTCTTC
>.|TRBD1|TRBJ2-1|TRBV5-1
CASSPSRTGTEQFF
TGCGCCAGCAGCCCCTCTCGGACAGGGACTGAGCAGTTCTTC
>few|.|TRBJ1-5|TRBV28
CASSLRGIGNQPQHF
TGTGCCAGCAGTCTCCGGGGGATCGGCAATCAGCCCCAGCATTTT